This TCR beta chain was sequenced for a study of T cell changes during pregnancy in multiple sclerosis. This clone turned up a few times. Germline values: CDR1 SEHNR, CDR2 FQNEAQ (reference sequence). This CDR3 has 15 residues. Trimming stripped 1 base from V and 5 bases from J, with 11 bases between. Repertoires were generated with immunoSEQ multiplex PCR, while TCRdb's copy carries only in-frame clones and drops some. The sample has about 48,000 clones; about 88% are singletons. The source was CD4+ T cells from peripheral blood mononuclear cells, collected in the second trimester of pregnancy. The TCR originated in a female donor with multiple sclerosis, enrolled in a pregnancy study. The genes are TRBV7-9 and TRBJ1-4, with D possibly TRBD1 on 6 matching bases. The DNA for the CDR3 is TGTGCCAGCAGCTTAGAAGGACAGCTAAATGAAAAACTGTTTTTT. The encoded protein is CASSLEGQLNEKLFF.